These 11 T cell receptor beta chains came from one sample sequenced in a study of early T cells in non-severe SARS-CoV-2 infection (dated by TCRdb to the early 2020s). Receptor amplification or capture employed 5' RACE. Sequencer: NextSeq 500. TCRdb cleaned the public reads at Q25 with fastp, built clones with MiXCR and kept in-frame beta chains. Rows matching on CDR3 protein sequence are summarized as one entry with the most common DNA and genes. Here the sample has about 59,000 distinct CDR3 sequences; 13% occur a single time. The leading ten clones occupy about a tenth of the sample. Sample: whole blood, taken at baseline. The receptor set was obtained from an adult who was a healthcare worker with PCR-confirmed SARS-CoV-2 infection or an uninfected control (not recorded which).

The table lists this clonotype with a few counts. V gene TRBV13 combines with J gene TRBJ2-5; D is perhaps TRBD2 (6 bases). Between the trimmed V and J ends, which lost 8 bases and 3 bases, there was a span of 10 bases. The CDR3 is made up of 12 amino acids. The germline CDR1 and CDR2 sequences are PRHDT and FYEKMQ (reference sequence). This chain's CDR3 is CASGGVKETQYF. CDR3 DNA: TGTGCCAGCGGAGGGGTTAAAGAGACCCAGTACTTC.

This clonotype showed up just a few times. The J gene is TRBJ1-2, the V gene TRBV6-5, with D unresolved. Trimming shortened V by 2 bases and J by 7 bases, and 14 bases separated the two germline ends. The CDR3 is 14 amino acids. In germline, CDR1 is MNHEY, CDR2 SVGAGI. The CDR3 sequence: CASSYETQEGGYTF. In DNA, the CDR3 is TGTGCCAGCAGTTACGAGACCCAGGAGGGTGGCTACACCTTC.

V and J are TRBV6-1 and TRBJ2-3; TRBD1 matches at 8 bases. CDR3 length equals 13 residues. J lost 1 base, V lost 6 bases, and 0 bases had no gene match. Looked up from germline, CDR1 is MNHNS and CDR2 is SASEGT. CDR3 coding DNA: TGTGCCAGCAGGACAGGGGGCACAGATACGCAGTATTTT. Residues: CASRTGGTDTQYF.

This clonotype was detected only a few times. V and J are TRBV6-1 and TRBJ1-1; D is undetermined. The CDR3 sequence is 13 residues long. CDR1 and CDR2 from the germline V gene are MNHNS and SASEGT. The germline V and J ends were trimmed by 7 bases and 7 bases, with 16 bases remaining between them. CDR3 bases: TGTGCCAGCATAAGAGGAGGACGCAATGAAGCTTTCTTT. It translates to CASIRGGRNEAFF.

The rearrangement uses TRBV4-1 and TRBJ2-2, with no clear D. The V gene lost 1 base and the J gene lost 5 bases, with 8 bases spanning the gap. This CDR3 comprises 14 residues. Germline CDR1 is MGHRA and CDR2 is YSYEKL. CDR3 bases: TGCGCCAGCAGCCAAGTCTACCCGACCGGGGAGCTGTTTTTT. Protein sequence: CASSQVYPTGELFF.

The genes are TRBV11-2 and TRBJ2-3; maybe TRBD1 (6 bases). This CDR3 has 16 residues. From germline, CDR1 is SGHAT and CDR2 FQNNGV. V gave up 3 bases and J gave up 4 bases, with 17 bases separating them. The CDR3 protein is CASSFGGEYSADTQYF. The CDR3 nucleotides are TGTGCCAGCAGCTTTGGGGGCGAGTACAGCGCAGATACGCAGTATTTT.

The chain employs TRBV10-2 and TRBJ2-2; TRBD1 matches 7 bases. The CDR3 is made up of 16 amino acids. Germline V CDR1 and CDR2: WSHSY, SAAADI. V shed 4 bases and J 0 bases; nucleotides not matched to a gene: 5. The DNA for the CDR3 is TGCGCCAGCAGTGCAACCGGGACAGCGAACACCGGGGAGCTGTTTTTT. This sequence encodes CASSATGTANTGELFF.

In this sample, this clonotype turned up a few times. The gene calls are TRBV6-5 and TRBJ1-2; TRBD1 is a possible D gene (5 bases). Trimming pared 2 bases from V and 4 bases from J, leaving 8 bases between. The CDR3 spans 13 residues. From germline, CDR1 is MNHEY and CDR2 SVGAGI. CDR3 sequence (DNA): TGTGCCAGCAGTTACGACAGAAGCTATGGCTACACCTTC. Protein: CASSYDRSYGYTF.

This clonotype has more than one count but fewer than ten. The chain carries TRBV7-9 and TRBJ2-3, with D hard to call. The CDR3 has 16 amino acids. Trimming pared 1 base from V and 2 bases from J, leaving 13 bases between. Germline values: CDR1 SEHNR, CDR2 FQNEAQ (reference sequence). CDR3 coding DNA: TGTGCCAGCAGCTTAGGGATAGCAGATATCACAGATACGCAGTATTTT. Protein product: CASSLGIADITDTQYF.

In this sample, this clonotype turned up a few times. The rearrangement joins TRBV4-2 to TRBJ1-1; D is possibly TRBD1 (6 bases). The CDR3 has 13 amino acids. Germline V gives CDR1 LGHNA, CDR2 YNFKEQ. V lost 3 bases, J lost 8 bases, and 13 bases lay in between. The CDR3 reads CASSQDPQGEAFF. The CDR3 DNA follows: TGTGCCAGCAGCCAGGACCCGCAGGGGGAAGCTTTCTTT.

The chain links TRBV18 to TRBJ2-7, with D hard to call. Germline assignment: CDR1 KGHSH and CDR2 LQKENI. V was cut by 2 bases and J by 5 bases, with 7 bases left in between. The CDR3 consists of 12 residues. The CDR3 loop reads CASSPIGNEQYF. The CDR3 DNA reads as TGTGCCAGCTCACCAATTGGGAACGAGCAGTACTTC. The full variable domain, with the rest looked up from reference TRBV18 and TRBJ2-7, is NAGVMQNPRHLVRRRGQEARLRCSPMKGHSHVYWYRQLPEEGLKFMVYLQKENIIDESGMPKERFSAEFPKEGPSILRIQQVVRGDSAAYFCASSPIGNEQYFGPGTRLTVT.